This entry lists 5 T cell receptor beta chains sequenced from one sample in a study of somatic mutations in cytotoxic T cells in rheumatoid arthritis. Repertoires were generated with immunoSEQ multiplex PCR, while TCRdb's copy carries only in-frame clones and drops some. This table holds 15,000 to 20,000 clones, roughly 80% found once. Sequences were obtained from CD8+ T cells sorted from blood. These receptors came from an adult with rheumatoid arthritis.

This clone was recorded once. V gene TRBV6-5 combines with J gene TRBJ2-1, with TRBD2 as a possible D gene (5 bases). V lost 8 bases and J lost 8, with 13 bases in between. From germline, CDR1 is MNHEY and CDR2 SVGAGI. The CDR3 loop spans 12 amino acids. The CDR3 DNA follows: TGTGCCAGCCGGACTTGGAGCGATGAGCAGTTCTTC. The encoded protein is CASRTWSDEQFF.

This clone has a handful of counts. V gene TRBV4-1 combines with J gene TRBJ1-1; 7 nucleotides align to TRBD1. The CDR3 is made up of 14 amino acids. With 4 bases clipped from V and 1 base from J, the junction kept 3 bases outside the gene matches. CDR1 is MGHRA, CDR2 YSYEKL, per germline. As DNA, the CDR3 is TGCGCCAGCAGCCTGGGACAGACGAACACTGAAGCTTTCTTT. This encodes CASSLGQTNTEAFF.

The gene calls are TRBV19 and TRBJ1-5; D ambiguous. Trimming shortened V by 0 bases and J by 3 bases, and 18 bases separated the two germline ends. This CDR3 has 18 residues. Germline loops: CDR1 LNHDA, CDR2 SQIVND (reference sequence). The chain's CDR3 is CASSIDPRSSMFNQPQHF. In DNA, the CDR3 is TGTGCCAGTAGTATAGATCCCCGCAGCTCGATGTTCAATCAGCCCCAGCATTTT.

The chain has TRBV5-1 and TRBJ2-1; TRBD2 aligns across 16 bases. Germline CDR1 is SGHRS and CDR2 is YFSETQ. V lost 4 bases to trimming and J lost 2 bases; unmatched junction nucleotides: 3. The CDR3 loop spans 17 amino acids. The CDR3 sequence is CASSAGTSGGAYNEQFF. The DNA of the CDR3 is TGCGCCAGCAGCGCAGGGACTAGCGGGGGGGCCTACAATGAGCAGTTCTTC.

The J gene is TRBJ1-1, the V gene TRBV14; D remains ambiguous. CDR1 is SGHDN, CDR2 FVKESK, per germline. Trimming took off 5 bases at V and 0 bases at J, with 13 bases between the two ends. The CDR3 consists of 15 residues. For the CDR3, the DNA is TGTGCCAGCAGCTCTACCCCCCGTCTGAACACTGAAGCTTTCTTT. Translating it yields CASSSTPRLNTEAFF.